The 28 T cell receptor delta chains presented below share a single source sample, sequenced in a study of gamma-delta T cells after stem cell transplantation. TCRdb called clones anew from the RT-PCR reads with CATT. This table holds fewer than 3,000 delta-chain clones, about 2.5% found once. The material sequenced was gamma-delta T cells. All receptors come from a human donor. It is not recorded whose cells these are; they may come from a transplant donor.

The chain joins TRDV2 to TRDJ1, with TRDD3 matching 11 bases. CDR3 length: 20 amino acids. V shed 1 base and J 3 bases; nucleotides not matched to a gene: 18. CDR1 is GEAIGNYY, CDR2 EKD, per germline. CDR3 residues: CACDTLPATYTGGYPDKLIF. The CDR3 DNA follows: TGTGCCTGTGACACTCTTCCCGCAACCTATACTGGGGGATATCCCGATAAACTCATCTTT.

This clone is labeled as medium-sized. Additional DNA sequences in this sample encode the identical CDR3. The V gene is TRDV1, the J gene TRDJ1, with 12 nucleotides matching TRDD3. From germline, CDR1 is TSWWSYY and CDR2 QGS. Unmatched junction bases numbered 15, after V lost 8 bases and J lost 2 bases. The CDR3 is made up of 18 amino acids. CDR3 nucleotide sequence: TGTGCTCTTTCTTCGGGTCGACTGGGGGATACAGAGACCGATAAACTCATCTTT. Translating gives CALSSGRLGDTETDKLIF.

Only a few counts were recorded for this clone. A much larger clone differs from this one at a single base, so this may be a read error. V usage is TRDV2 and J usage is TRDJ1, with 9 bases aligning to TRDD3. In germline, CDR1 is GEAIGNYY, CDR2 EKD. The CDR3 sequence is 16 residues long. This CDR3 is CARDSMGDKDTDKLIF. Here the CDR3 DNA reads TGTGCCCGTGACTCGATGGGGGATAAAGACACCGATAAACTCATCTTT.

On this clone: The same CDR3 can be traced to other DNA sequences in this sample. This chain uses TRDV2 with TRDJ1; 9 nucleotides line up with TRDD3. Per germline, CDR1 GEAIGNYY and CDR2 EKD. The length of the CDR3 is 16 residues. V gave up 3 bases and J gave up 0 bases; unmatched junction bases: 7. This CDR3 is CACDPLLGEYTDKLIF. The CDR3 DNA is TGTGCCTGTGACCCTTTACTGGGGGAATACACCGATAAACTCATCTTT.

The genes are TRDV2 and TRDJ1, with TRDD3 matching 7 bases. The CDR3 length is 16 residues. Germline loops: CDR1 GEAIGNYY, CDR2 EKD. The V segment lost 3 bases and the J segment 4 bases; nucleotides outside the gene matches: 13. This CDR3 is CACDLLTGATGDKLIF. The CDR3 region has the DNA TGTGCCTGTGACCTACTTACTGGGGCCACGGGCGATAAACTCATCTTT.

This clone rates as medium-sized. Other nucleotide sequences in the sample specify the same CDR3. The chain is built from TRDV2 and TRDJ1, with TRDD3 matching 13 bases. J was trimmed by 1 base and V by 1 base; bases with no gene match: 14. CDR3 length: 20 residues. Germline V gene data show CDR1 as GEAIGNYY and CDR2 as EKD. This CDR3 is CACDTVLGDTQDSRTDKLIF. The CDR3 bases are TGTGCCTGTGACACTGTACTGGGGGATACGCAAGATTCCCGCACCGATAAACTCATCTTT.

About this clone itself: This same CDR3 is encoded by further DNA sequences in the sample. This sequence joins TRDV2 and TRDJ1; 9 bases align to TRDD3. The germline V gene has CDR1 GEAIGNYY and CDR2 EKD. The CDR3 is 15 amino acids. The junction had 7 bases not matched to a gene; V was cut back by 3 bases and J by 3 bases. The CDR3 loop reads CACDPVLGESDKLIF. In DNA, the CDR3 is TGTGCCTGTGACCCTGTACTGGGGGAATCCGATAAACTCATCTTT.

This clone appeared a few times. CDR3 in amino acids: CACDPLREGDLLGTDKLIF. DNA for the CDR3: TGTGCCTGTGACCCCCTCCGGGAGGGGGATCTCCTGGGGACCGATAAACTCATCTTT. This chain uses TRDV2 with TRDJ1; 7 bases line up with TRDD3. V was clipped by 3 bases and J by 2 bases; unmatched bases: 20. CDR1 and CDR2 from the germline V gene are GEAIGNYY and EKD. This CDR3 has 19 residues.

In this sample, this clone turned up a few times. The chain is built from TRDV2 and TRDJ1, with D possibly being TRDD3 (6 bases). With 0 bases removed from V and 0 bases from J, the gap between germline ends came to 13 bases. CDR1 and CDR2 from the germline V gene are GEAIGNYY and EKD. This CDR3 comprises 16 residues. CDR3 in DNA: TGTGCCTGTGACACCCTGGGGACACCATACACCGATAAACTCATCTTT. It codes for CACDTLGTPYTDKLIF.

This clone was detected only a few times. This could be a read error, since a much larger clone is one nucleotide away. The identical CDR3 is also encoded by other nucleotide sequences in the sample. This CDR3 reads CACDTVLGDTYSWDTRQMFF. CDR3 nucleotide sequence: TGTGCCTGTGACACCGTACTGGGGGATACCTATTCCTGGGACACCCGACAGATGTTTTTC. This chain joins TRDV2 and TRDJ3, with 12 positions matching TRDD3. The germline CDR1 and CDR2 sequences are GEAIGNYY and EKD. The CDR3 is made up of 20 amino acids. V lost 0 bases and J lost 1; bases outside the gene matches: 6.

Only a few counts were recorded for this clone. A read error may explain this, as a much larger clone is one base away. The V call is TRDV2, the J call TRDJ1, with TRDD3 matching 11 bases. With V trimmed by 3 bases and J by 1 base, 18 bases remained unmatched. Germline-derived CDR1 and CDR2 are GEAIGNYY and EKD. The length of the CDR3 is 20 residues. The CDR3: CACDSMRSALGDTGTDKLIF. CDR3 DNA sequence: TGTGCCTGTGACTCAATGCGATCCGCTCTGGGGGATACAGGCACCGATAAACTCATCTTT.

With respect to this clone: A much larger clone differs from this one at a single base, so this may be a read error. V gene TRDV2 combines with J gene TRDJ1, with 10 bases identical to TRDD3. The CDR3 contains 21 residues. The germline CDR1 and CDR2 sequences are GEAIGNYY and EKD. J lost 0 bases, V lost 6 bases, and 24 bases had no gene match. In nucleotides, the CDR3 is TGTGCCTGTAACAGAATTCCCACGGGGGATACGGTATACGGGGACACCGATAAACTCATCTTT. Translating it yields CACNRIPTGDTVYGDTDKLIF.

This clone showed up just a few times. A far larger clone is just one base off, so this is likely a read error. The sample has other DNA sequences that encode this CDR3 too. The chain couples TRDV2 to TRDJ1; TRDD3 matches 10 bases. CDR1 GEAIGNYY and CDR2 EKD come from the germline V gene. The J segment lost 0 bases and the V segment lost 3 bases, leaving 6 bases of the junction unmatched. The CDR3 sequence is 16 residues long. This chain's CDR3 is CACDPLGGYDTDKLIF. CDR3 in DNA: TGTGCCTGTGACCCGCTGGGGGGATACGACACCGATAAACTCATCTTT.

This clone was counted a few times. Other DNA sequences in the sample encode the same CDR3. V usage is TRDV2 and J usage is TRDJ1; 7 bases fit TRDD3. CDR1 and CDR2 (germline): GEAIGNYY, EKD. V gave up 1 base and J gave up 1 base; unmatched junction bases: 5. This CDR3 comprises 15 residues. The chain's CDR3 is CACDTVGISTDKLIF. The DNA for the CDR3 is TGTGCCTGTGACACTGTGGGGATAAGCACCGATAAACTCATCTTT.

By share, this clone ranks as medium-sized (0.01 to 0.1%). The V and J genes are TRDV2 and TRDJ1; 7 positions match TRDD3. Germline V gene sequence: CDR1 GEAIGNYY, CDR2 EKD. V was pared by 4 bases and J by 2 bases, with 18 bases of the junction left unmatched. This CDR3 spans 18 amino acids. In DNA form, the CDR3 reads TGTGCCTGTGATCCTCTGAACTGGGGCCCCGAGAGGACCGATAAACTCATCTTT. Translation gives CACDPLNWGPERTDKLIF.

This clone is categorized as large. The sample has other DNA sequences that encode this CDR3 too. The chain joins TRDV2 to TRDJ1; unclear D gene. The CDR3 totals 13 residues. V was pared by 2 bases and J by 4 bases, with 10 bases between. The germline V gene has CDR1 GEAIGNYY and CDR2 EKD. As DNA, the CDR3 is TGTGCCTGTGACAACCTGGATGGCGATAAACTCATCTTT. This encodes CACDNLDGDKLIF.

This clone is judged large (0.1 to 1%). The chain couples TRDV2 to TRDJ1; 9 bases agree with TRDD3. The CDR3 runs 16 residues. The germline gives CDR1 GEAIGNYY, CDR2 EKD. V gave up 3 bases and J gave up 0 bases; unmatched junction bases: 7. Written as DNA, the CDR3 is TGTGCCTGTGACGTACTGGGGGACCCTTACACCGATAAACTCATCTTT. It is translated as CACDVLGDPYTDKLIF.

This clone was detected only a few times. A read error may produce the germline difference seen at one junction end. Here the CDR3 reads CACDLLGDNTGSSTDKLTF. The CDR3 nucleotides read TGTGCCTGTGACCTACTGGGAGATAATACTGGGTCGAGCACCGATAAACTCACCTTT. The rearrangement links TRDV2 to TRDJ1, with D tentatively TRDD3 (6 bases). This CDR3 is built from 19 residues. Germline-derived CDR1 and CDR2 are GEAIGNYY and EKD.

Judged by abundance, this clone is medium-sized (0.01 to 0.1%). The CDR3 region has the DNA TGTGCCTGTGACAGACTGGGGGATAAAGATAGCGATAAACTCATCTTT. Residues: CACDRLGDKDSDKLIF. V gene TRDV2 combines with J gene TRDJ1, with 11 bases lining up with TRDD3. The J segment lost 4 bases and the V segment lost 2 bases, leaving 8 bases of the junction unmatched. The CDR3 has 16 residues. Germline CDR1 reads GEAIGNYY; CDR2 reads EKD.

This clone was seen a handful of times. The chain is built from TRDV2 and TRDJ1; 12 bases map to TRDD3. This CDR3 comprises 27 residues. Germline V CDR1 and CDR2: GEAIGNYY, EKD. V shed 3 bases and J 2 bases; nucleotides not matched to a gene: 39. The CDR3 reads CACDPLQVSTGAGPTGGYNEGTDKLIF. CDR3 DNA sequence: TGTGCCTGTGACCCCCTCCAAGTATCTACGGGCGCTGGGCCCACTGGGGGATACAATGAGGGTACCGATAAACTCATCTTT.

This clone has a handful of counts. A much larger clone lies a single base off, so this may be a read error. The gene calls are TRDV2 and TRDJ3; 11 nucleotides agree with TRDD3. V gave up 1 base and J gave up 0 bases; unmatched junction bases: 13. There are 22 residues in the CDR3. CDR1 is GEAIGNYY and CDR2 is EKD in the germline V gene. The CDR3 DNA follows: TGTGCCTGTGACACTCCCAACTCTGGGGGATACCAAATCTCCTGGGACACCCGACAGATGTTTTTC. The encoded protein is CACDTPNSGGYQISWDTRQMFF.

This clone was counted a few times. TCRdb shows a much larger clone's protein in place of this DNA's translation, and the two differ at residue 5, likely through a read error; the protein shown is translated from the DNA. The V and J genes are TRDV2 and TRDJ1; 9 nucleotides agree with TRDD3. Trimming removed 1 base from V and 0 bases from J; junction bases left unmatched: 11. Germline-derived CDR1 and CDR2 are GEAIGNYY and EKD. The length of the CDR3 is 18 residues. The CDR3 region has the DNA TGTGCCTGTGACACAATTCTGGGGGATCAGGAAAACACCGATAAACTCATCTTT. Its protein is CACDTILGDQENTDKLIF.

Worth noting for this clone: A much larger clone differs from this one at a single base, so this may be a read error. The chain combines TRDV2 with TRDJ3; 12 nucleotides align to TRDD3. CDR3 length equals 20 residues. Per the germline V gene, CDR1 is GEAIGNYY and CDR2 is EKD. The CDR3 sequence: CACDTVLGDTYSWGTRQMFF. The CDR3 DNA is TGTGCCTGTGACACCGTACTGGGGGATACTTATTCCTGGGGCACCCGACAGATGTTTTTC.

A note on this clone: The sample carries other DNA sequences with the same CDR3. CDR3 loop: CACDTVLGDTLKTDKLIF. CDR3 nucleotides: TGTGCCTGTGACACGGTCCTGGGGGATACGCTAAAAACCGATAAACTCATCTTT. The chain has TRDV2 and TRDJ1, with TRDD3 identical over 12 bases. Germline values: CDR1 GEAIGNYY, CDR2 EKD. CDR3 length: 18 residues. V lost 1 base to trimming and J lost 2 bases; unmatched junction nucleotides: 10.

The chain recombines TRDV2 with TRDJ3; 12 nucleotides match TRDD3. Germline loops: CDR1 GEAIGNYY, CDR2 EKD. V dropped 0 bases and J dropped 2; count of bases not matched to a gene: 10. The CDR3 extends over 21 amino acids. CDR3 loop: CACDTGALLGDTAWDTRQMFF. CDR3 DNA sequence: TGTGCCTGTGACACCGGGGCACTACTGGGGGATACAGCCTGGGACACCCGACAGATGTTTTTC.

This clone was found a few times. Germline is not matched at one junction end, which may reflect a read error. Within the sample, other DNA sequences also encode this same CDR3. The chain has TRDV2 and TRDJ3; 12 nucleotides line up with TRDD3. The CDR3 runs to 18 residues. The germline CDR1 and CDR2 sequences are GEAIGNYY and EKD. The CDR3 DNA reads as TGTGCCTGTGACACCGCTGGGGGATACGCTTCGAACACACGACAGATGTTTTTC. It codes for CACDTAGGYASNTRQMFF.

This clone was recorded a few times. One base away lies a much larger clone, so this may be a sequencing read error. The chain combines TRDV2 with TRDJ2; D is possibly TRDD1 (5 bases). The CDR3 spans 16 residues. The germline V gene has CDR1 GEAIGNYY and CDR2 EKD. In DNA, the CDR3 is TGTGCCTGTGATGAAATCCCTGGCTCTTTGACAGCACAACCCTTCTTT. This sequence encodes CACDEIPGSLTAQPFF.

This clone was found a few times. The J gene is TRDJ1, the V gene TRDV2, with 8 bases identical to TRDD3. Germline V gene data show CDR1 as GEAIGNYY and CDR2 as EKD. CDR3 length: 21 residues. Trimming took 2 bases from V and 0 from J; bases not matched to a gene: 22. This CDR3 reads CACDRLAPRSEGYEDTDKLIF. CDR3 sequence (DNA): TGTGCCTGTGACAGGCTCGCCCCACGTTCTGAGGGATACGAGGACACCGATAAACTCATCTTT.